This T cell receptor beta chain was identified in a study of blood T cell repertoires in COVID-19 (dated by TCRdb to about 2020). As for the study more broadly: Samples covering the acute and convalescent phases of COVID-19 were provided by collaborators in the United States, Italy and Spain. Samples were obtained from the ongoing ImmuneRACE study (first 160 participants) and from approximately 1,200 subjects provided by 6 global collaborators. The material from the prospective study consisted of cDNA or gDNA derived from T cells, B-cell-depleted T cells, or PBMCs. HLA class I and class II types, where available, came from metadata supplied by the sample provider rather than from assay-based typing. A freely available public database, intended as a resource for researchers studying the immune response to SARS-CoV-2, is where the repertoires were released. Subjects who had been exposed to COVID-19, were actively infected with it, or had recovered from it provided the deeply sampled blood TCRbeta repertoires that made up the dataset. Nearly every sample came with metadata listing a de-identified subject ID, COVID-19 status, age in years and sex. The paper as a whole reports these results and caveats: Clinical and demographic metadata were provided uncurated, with the amount varying by source and participant.

Whole blood was collected in K2EDTA tubes by collaborating institutions according to the institutions' own protocols. For TCRbeta analysis, collaborators shipped samples as frozen whole blood, isolated PBMCs, or DNA extracted from either of those sample types. TCRbeta CDR3 regions were amplified from genomic DNA by means of the immunoSEQ Assay, a bias-controlled multiplex PCR. For the original study's pipeline: The number of nucleated cells in each sample was estimated by amplification of reference gene primers within the assay. To quantify the absolute abundance of each unique TCRbeta CDR3 rearrangement, sequence reads were collapsed and filtered. For each sample, productive Simpson clonality was calculated by taking the square root of Simpson's diversity index across productive rearrangements. TCRdb took over this immuneACCESS table, retaining in-frame rearrangements with V and J assigned. Such tables are incomplete; in checked studies, under half of the missing clones stem from an unresolved V gene, and the remainder is unexplained. V, J and clone size are those of that table, while D and trimming were read from the DNA. The sample table holds just over 50,000 clones, of which 80% to 90% were seen once. Clones ranked in the top ten supply approximately 14% of the sample.

A note on this clone: No antigen is known for it. No base quality values were provided; no much bigger clone lies one nucleotide off.

Trimming at the junction amounts to 1 base on V and 0 bases on J, and the germline ends lie 4 bases apart. CDR1 SGHDN and CDR2 FVKESK are derived from the germline V gene. Counted from cysteine to phenylalanine, this CDR3 has 14 amino acids. Here the CDR3 DNA is all that survives: 42 bases in frame from base 1. The sample consisted of peripheral blood. This sequence uses TRBV14 and TRBJ1-3; a confident D gene designation cannot be given. This clonotype was obtained from a man between 65 and 80 years old with acute or convalescent COVID-19. The CDR3 reads CASSQVNSGNTIYF. The bases read TGTGCCAGCAGCCAAGTTAACTCTGGAAACACCATATATTTT.